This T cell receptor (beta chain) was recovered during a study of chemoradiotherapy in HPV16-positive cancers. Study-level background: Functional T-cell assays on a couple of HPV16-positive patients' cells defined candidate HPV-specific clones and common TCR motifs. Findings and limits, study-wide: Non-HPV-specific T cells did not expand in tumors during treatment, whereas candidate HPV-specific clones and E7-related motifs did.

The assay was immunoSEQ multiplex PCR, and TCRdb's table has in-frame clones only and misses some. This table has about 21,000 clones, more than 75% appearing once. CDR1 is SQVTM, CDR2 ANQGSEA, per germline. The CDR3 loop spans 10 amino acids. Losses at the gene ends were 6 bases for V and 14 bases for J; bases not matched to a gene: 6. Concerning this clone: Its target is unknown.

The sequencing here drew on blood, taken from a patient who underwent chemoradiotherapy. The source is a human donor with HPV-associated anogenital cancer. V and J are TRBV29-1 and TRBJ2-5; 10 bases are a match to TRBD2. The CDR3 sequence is CSVISGGCYF. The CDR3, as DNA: TGCAGCGTGATTAGCGGGGGGTGCTACTTC. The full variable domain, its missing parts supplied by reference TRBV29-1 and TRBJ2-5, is SAVISQKPSRDICQRGTSLTIQCQVDSQVTMMFWYRQQPGQSLTLIATANQGSEATYESGFVIDKFPISRPNLTFSTLTVSNMSPEDSSIYLCSVISGGCYFGPGTRLLVL.